These 20 T cell receptor beta chains originate from one sample sequenced in a study of T cells in Graves' hyperthyroidism and ophthalmopathy. There were TCR beta CDR3 regions amplified from RNA transcripts. First-round RT-PCR targeting the TCR CDR3 was performed with the HTBI primer set. TCRdb reprocessed the multiplex PCR reads with MiXCR, giving one entry per CDR3 protein. This sample carries about 610,000 distinct CDR3 sequences, roughly 16% of them seen once, and the ten largest clones take roughly 3.4%. What was sequenced was blood. Receptors were obtained from a woman aged 40-49 years with Graves' ophthalmopathy.

Worth noting for this clonotype: A much more abundant neighbour one base away suggests this may be a read error. V is TRBV10-3 and J is TRBJ2-7; D is unresolved. Germline CDR1 and CDR2: ENHRY and SYGVKD. The CDR3 is 11 residues long. Trimming left V 0 bases short and J 6 bases short, with 3 bases between. Here the CDR3 reads CAISESSEQYF. DNA for the CDR3: TGTGCCATCAGTGAGTCGAGCGAGCAGTACTTC.

This clonotype was seen repeatedly, ten times or more. This chain links TRBV2 with TRBJ1-2; D uncertain. The V end lost 5 bases, the J end lost 7 bases, and 14 bases lay between the germline ends. Germline V CDR1 and CDR2: SNHLY, FYNNEI. The CDR3 is 13 residues long. CDR3 region: CASSLSGQSGYTF. The CDR3 coding sequence is TGTGCCAGCAGTTTAAGCGGCCAAAGTGGCTACACCTTC.

Concerning this clonotype: A much larger clone lies one base from this, so it may be a read error. The chain has TRBV2 and TRBJ1-5; TRBD1 might be the D (6 bases). Per the germline V gene, CDR1 is SNHLY and CDR2 is FYNNEI. The CDR3 is 12 amino acids. The chain's CDR3 is CAGSIQGEPQHF. The DNA for the CDR3 is TGTGCCGGCAGCATACAGGGAGAGCCCCAGCATTTT.

This chain's CDR3 is CASSDRDSVLNEQFF. DNA for the CDR3: TGTGCCAGTAGTGACCGGGACTCGGTTCTTAATGAGCAGTTCTTC. The chain combines TRBV19 with TRBJ2-1; possible D gene TRBD2, 6 bases. This CDR3 is built from 15 residues. Germline-derived CDR1 and CDR2 are LNHDA and SQIVND (reference sequence). The germline V and J ends were trimmed by 5 bases and 7 bases, with 18 bases remaining between them.

In its sample, this clonotype was seen a few times. The rearrangement uses TRBV27 and TRBJ2-5; 8 nucleotides agree with TRBD1. The CDR3 covers 13 residues. Germline V gene lookup returns CDR1 MNHEY and CDR2 SMNVEV (reference sequence). The ends lost 4 bases at V and 4 bases at J; junction bases unmatched: 2. CDR3 sequence: CASSYDRGETQYF. The CDR3 region has the DNA TGTGCCAGCAGTTACGACAGGGGAGAGACCCAGTACTTC.

As for this clonotype: A much larger clone is a single base away; this may be a read error. The V call is TRBV7-3, the J call TRBJ2-3, with D maybe TRBD1 (6 bases). The CDR3 extends over 19 amino acids. Germline V lookup: CDR1 SGHTA, CDR2 FQGTGA. The ends were cut back, 2 bases at V and 0 bases at J, with 21 bases in the middle. The CDR3 DNA reads TGTGCCAGCAGCTTAGCTGCATACTCAGGGGCTTCTAGCACAGATACGCAGTATTTT. It specifies CASSLAAYSGASSTDTQYF.

This clonotype was detected only a few times. The chain recombines TRBV7-2 with TRBJ2-5; D is uncertain. This CDR3 is built from 13 residues. Germline loops: CDR1 SGHTA, CDR2 FQGNSA. Trimming cost V 1 base and J 3 bases, with 6 bases left between them. The CDR3 nucleotides read TGTGCCAGCAGCTTAGTACATAAAGAGACCCAGTACTTC. This translates into CASSLVHKETQYF.

This clonotype has a handful of counts. The chain joins TRBV5-1 to TRBJ2-5, with 8 nucleotides matching TRBD2. CDR1 is SGHRS and CDR2 is YFSETQ in the germline V gene. This CDR3 contains 16 residues. Trimming cost V 0 bases and J 5 bases; bases outside gene matches: 9. The CDR3 loop is CASSLDGNGRAETQYF. DNA for the CDR3: TGCGCCAGCAGCTTGGACGGCAACGGGAGGGCGGAGACCCAGTACTTC.

Ten or more counts support this clonotype. This rearrangement joins TRBV7-9 to TRBJ1-1, with D possibly being TRBD1 (5 bases). The CDR3 sequence is 16 residues long. Germline V lookup: CDR1 SEHNR, CDR2 FQNEAQ (reference sequence). V lost 5 bases and J lost 0, with 16 bases in between. CDR3 nucleotide sequence: TGTGCCAGCAGCCTGCCGGGACGGACCATGAACACTGAAGCTTTCTTT. It specifies CASSLPGRTMNTEAFF.

The chain combines TRBV6-1 with TRBJ2-1; a weak D match, TRBD2 (5 bases). Germline assignment: CDR1 MNHNS and CDR2 SASEGT. This CDR3 comprises 15 residues. V was clipped by 2 bases and J by 3 bases, with 11 bases between them. The CDR3 DNA follows: TGTGCCAGCAGTGAAATGGTAGCGAGCTACAATGAGCAGTTCTTC. Its protein is CASSEMVASYNEQFF.

There are many counts of this clonotype. This sequence joins TRBV2 and TRBJ2-5, with TRBD1 identical over 7 bases. The germline gives CDR1 SNHLY, CDR2 FYNNEI. This CDR3 is 14 amino acids long. The J segment lost 6 bases and the V segment lost 3 bases, leaving 7 bases of the junction unmatched. The CDR3 is CASSDQTGVQTQYF. The CDR3 DNA reads as TGTGCCAGCAGTGACCAAACAGGGGTTCAGACCCAGTACTTC.

This clonotype was counted between two and nine times. The chain uses TRBV24-1 and TRBJ1-2, with 7 positions matching TRBD1. Germline CDR1 is KGHDR and CDR2 is SFDVKD. Losses at the gene ends were 2 bases for V and 4 bases for J; bases not matched to a gene: 3. This CDR3 comprises 14 residues. CDR3 nucleotide sequence: TGTGCCACCAGTGATTCGACAGGGATCTATGGCTACACCTTC. This encodes CATSDSTGIYGYTF.

This clonotype appeared a few times. A much larger clone differs from this one at a single base, so this may be a read error. The chain links TRBV11-2 to TRBJ2-7; D possibly matches TRBD1 or TRBD2 (5 bases each). This CDR3 spans 12 amino acids. Germline V lookup: CDR1 SGHAT, CDR2 FQNNGV. V dropped 8 bases and J dropped 2 bases, with 10 bases sitting between them. CDR3 loop: CASGPGPYEQYF. The DNA for the CDR3 is TGTGCCAGCGGACCGGGACCCTACGAGCAGTACTTC.

This clonotype was counted many times. V and J are TRBV12-3 or TRBV12-4 and TRBJ2-7; D tentatively reads TRBD1 or TRBD2 (10 bases each). The CDR3 is 22 residues long. V lost 5 bases, J lost 4 bases, and 39 bases lay in between. The CDR3 sequence: CASSPPDDRGLGLAVRAYEQYF. As DNA, the CDR3 is TGTGCCAGCAGTCCGCCAGATGACAGGGGGCTTGGACTAGCGGTGAGAGCTTACGAGCAGTACTTC.

This clonotype was seen only a few times. It is likely a read error, because the conserved phenylalanine at the end of the CDR3 is missing. The chain uses TRBV20-1 and TRBJ1-1; D not certain. Germline V CDR1 and CDR2: DFQATT, SNEGSKA (reference sequence). CDR3 length equals 13 residues. The V end was cut by 5 bases, the J end by 5 bases, with 15 bases between. The CDR3 sequence: CSAYISLGTEAFS. In DNA, the CDR3 is TGCAGTGCTTACATCTCCCTAGGGACTGAAGCTTTCTCT.

This clonotype was recorded a few times. This sequence joins TRBV30 and TRBJ1-2; unclear D gene. The CDR3 loop spans 14 amino acids. The ends were cut back, 4 bases at V and 0 bases at J, with 12 bases in the middle. The germline V gene has CDR1 GTSNPN and CDR2 SVGIG (reference sequence). The CDR3 loop reads CAWNQKWANYGYTF. As DNA, the CDR3 is TGTGCCTGGAACCAAAAGTGGGCTAACTATGGCTACACCTTC.

The gene calls are TRBV18 and TRBJ2-6; possible D gene TRBD1, 5 bases. This CDR3 contains 18 residues. Trimming took off 3 bases at V and 2 bases at J, with 17 bases between the two ends. Germline CDR1 KGHSH, CDR2 LQKENI. The CDR3 coding sequence is TGTGCCAGCTCACCTTCGACAGACGGTATAGCTGGGGCCAACGTCCTGACTTTC. Its translation is CASSPSTDGIAGANVLTF. The full variable domain, rest sourced from reference TRBV18 and TRBJ2-6, is NAGVMQNPRHLVRRRGQEARLRCSPMKGHSHVYWYRQLPEEGLKFMVYLQKENIIDESGMPKERFSAEFPKEGPSILRIQQVVRGDSAAYFCASSPSTDGIAGANVLTFGAGSRLTVL.

Ten or more counts support this clonotype. The chain employs TRBV7-3 and TRBJ2-5; the match to TRBD1 covers 7 bases. This CDR3 has 14 residues. Germline V gene data show CDR1 as SGHTA and CDR2 as FQGTGA. With 4 bases clipped from V and 5 bases from J, the junction kept 7 bases outside the gene matches. CDR3 nucleotides: TGTGCCAGCAGCTCCGGGACAGCCCGTGAGACCCAGTACTTC. Encoded protein: CASSSGTARETQYF.

CDR3 region: CASRRQLHEAFF. Here the CDR3 DNA reads TGTGCCAGCAGACGACAGCTCCATGAAGCTTTCTTT. This chain joins TRBV2 and TRBJ1-1; possibly TRBD1 for D (5 bases). Trimming took 6 bases from V and 7 from J, leaving 12 bases between them. The length of the CDR3 is 12 residues. Germline assignment: CDR1 SNHLY and CDR2 FYNNEI.

This clonotype was seen ten or more times. The chain carries TRBV18 and TRBJ1-1; perhaps TRBD1 as D (6 bases). Trimming stripped 3 bases from V and 0 bases from J, with 11 bases between. The CDR3 has 15 residues. Germline lookup yields CDR1 KGHSH and CDR2 LQKENI. This CDR3 is CASSPRQEMNTEAFF. The CDR3 coding sequence is TGTGCCAGCTCACCTCGACAGGAGATGAACACTGAAGCTTTCTTT.